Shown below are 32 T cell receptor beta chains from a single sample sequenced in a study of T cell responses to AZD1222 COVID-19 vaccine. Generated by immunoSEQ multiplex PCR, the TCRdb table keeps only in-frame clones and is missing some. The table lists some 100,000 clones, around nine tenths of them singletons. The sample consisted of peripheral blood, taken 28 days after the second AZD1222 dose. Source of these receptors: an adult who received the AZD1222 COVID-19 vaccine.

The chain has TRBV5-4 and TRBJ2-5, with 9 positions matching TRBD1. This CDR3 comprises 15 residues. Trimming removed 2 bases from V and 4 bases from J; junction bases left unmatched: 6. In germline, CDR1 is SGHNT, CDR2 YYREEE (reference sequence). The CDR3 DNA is TGTGCCAGCAGCTTCCGGACAGGGGCCGGAGAGACCCAGTACTTC. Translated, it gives CASSFRTGAGETQYF.

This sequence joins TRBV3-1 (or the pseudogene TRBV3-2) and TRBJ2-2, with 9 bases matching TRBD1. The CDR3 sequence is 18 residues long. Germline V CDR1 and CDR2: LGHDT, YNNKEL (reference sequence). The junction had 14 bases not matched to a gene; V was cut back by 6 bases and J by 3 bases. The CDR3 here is CASRSRGTGTGYTGELFF. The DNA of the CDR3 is TGTGCCAGCAGGAGTCGGGGAACCGGGACAGGGTACACCGGGGAGCTGTTTTTT.

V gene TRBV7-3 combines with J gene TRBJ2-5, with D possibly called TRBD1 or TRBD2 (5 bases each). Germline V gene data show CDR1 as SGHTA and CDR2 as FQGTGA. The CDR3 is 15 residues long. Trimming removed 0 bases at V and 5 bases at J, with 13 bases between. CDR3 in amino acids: CASSLTSGTGETQYF. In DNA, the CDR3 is TGTGCCAGCAGCTTAACCTCCGGGACCGGGGAGACCCAGTACTTC.

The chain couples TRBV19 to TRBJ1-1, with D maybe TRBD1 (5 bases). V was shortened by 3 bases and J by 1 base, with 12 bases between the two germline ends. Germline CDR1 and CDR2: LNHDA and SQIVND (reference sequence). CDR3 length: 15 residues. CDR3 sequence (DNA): TGTGCCAGTAGTATGTCCAGGGCTTGGAACACTGAAGCTTTCTTT. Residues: CASSMSRAWNTEAFF.

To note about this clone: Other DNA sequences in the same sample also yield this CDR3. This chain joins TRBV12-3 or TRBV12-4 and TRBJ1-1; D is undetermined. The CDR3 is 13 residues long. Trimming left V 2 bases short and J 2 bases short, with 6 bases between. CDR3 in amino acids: CASSLSGNTEAFF. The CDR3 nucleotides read TGTGCCAGCAGTTTATCCGGTAACACTGAAGCTTTCTTT.

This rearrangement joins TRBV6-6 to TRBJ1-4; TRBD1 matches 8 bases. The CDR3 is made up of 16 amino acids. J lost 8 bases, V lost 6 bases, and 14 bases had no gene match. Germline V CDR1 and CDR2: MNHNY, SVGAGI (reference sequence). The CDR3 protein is CASSHGPGTGREKLFF. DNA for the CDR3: TGTGCCAGCAGCCATGGCCCCGGGACAGGAAGGGAAAAACTGTTTTTT.

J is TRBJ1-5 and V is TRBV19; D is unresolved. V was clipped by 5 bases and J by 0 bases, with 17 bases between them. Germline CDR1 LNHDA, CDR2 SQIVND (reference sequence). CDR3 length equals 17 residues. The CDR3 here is CASSVRAAGDSNQPQHF. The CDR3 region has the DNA TGTGCCAGTAGTGTGCGAGCCGCCGGTGATAGCAATCAGCCCCAGCATTTT.

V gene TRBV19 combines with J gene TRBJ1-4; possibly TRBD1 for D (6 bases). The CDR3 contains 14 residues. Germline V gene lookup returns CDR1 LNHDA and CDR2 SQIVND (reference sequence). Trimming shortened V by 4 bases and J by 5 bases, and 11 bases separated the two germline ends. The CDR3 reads CASSTDRKNEKLFF. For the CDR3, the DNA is TGTGCCAGTAGTACGGACAGAAAAAATGAAAAACTGTTTTTT.

The CDR3 sequence: CASSLSRTGQYYGYTF. The CDR3 DNA sequence: TGTGCCAGCAGCTTATCGAGGACGGGACAGTACTATGGCTACACCTTC. V gene TRBV7-8 combines with J gene TRBJ1-2, with 7 bases identical to TRBD1. The CDR3 sequence is 16 residues long. CDR1 is SGHVS and CDR2 is FQNEAQ in the germline V gene. J lost 3 bases, V lost 2 bases, and 9 bases had no gene match. Full variable domain (remainder filled in from reference TRBV7-8 and TRBJ1-2): GAGVSQSPRYKVAKRGQDVALRCDPISGHVSLFWYQQALGQGPEFLTYFQNEAQLDKSGLPSDRFFAERPEGSVSTLKIQRTQQEDSAVYLCASSLSRTGQYYGYTFGSGTRLTVV.

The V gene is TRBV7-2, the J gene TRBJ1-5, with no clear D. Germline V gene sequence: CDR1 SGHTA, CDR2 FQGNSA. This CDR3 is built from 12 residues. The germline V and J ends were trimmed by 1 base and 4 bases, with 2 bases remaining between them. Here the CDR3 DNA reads TGTGCCAGCAGCTTAGGGAATCAGCCCCAGCATTTT. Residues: CASSLGNQPQHF.

The CDR3 nucleotides are TGTGCCAGCAGCCAACGGGGCGGGATGGGCAATGAGCAGTTCTTC. Its protein is CASSQRGGMGNEQFF. This sequence joins TRBV3-1 (or the pseudogene TRBV3-2) and TRBJ2-1; the D gene is possibly TRBD2 (6 bases). Germline assignment: CDR1 LGHDT and CDR2 YNNKEL (reference sequence). Trimming took off 2 bases at V and 6 bases at J, with 14 bases between the two ends. The CDR3 extends over 15 amino acids.

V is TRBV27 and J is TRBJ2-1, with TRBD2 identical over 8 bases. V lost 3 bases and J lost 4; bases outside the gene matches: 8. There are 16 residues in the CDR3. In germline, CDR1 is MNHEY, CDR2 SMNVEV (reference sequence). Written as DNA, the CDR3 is TGTGCCAGCAGTTTCCTCGGGACTAGAGCTTACAATGAGCAGTTCTTC. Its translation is CASSFLGTRAYNEQFF.

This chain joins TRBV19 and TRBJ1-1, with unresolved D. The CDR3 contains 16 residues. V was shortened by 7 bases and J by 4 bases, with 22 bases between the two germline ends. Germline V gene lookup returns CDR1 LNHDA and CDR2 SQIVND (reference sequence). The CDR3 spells CASKALLGGKGTEAFF. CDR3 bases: TGTGCCAGTAAGGCACTACTTGGAGGGAAAGGCACTGAAGCTTTCTTT.

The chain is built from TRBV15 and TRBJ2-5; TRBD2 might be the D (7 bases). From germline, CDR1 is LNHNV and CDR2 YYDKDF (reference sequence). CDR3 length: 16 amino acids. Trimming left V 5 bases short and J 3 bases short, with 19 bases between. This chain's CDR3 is CATSFALGAGEETQYF. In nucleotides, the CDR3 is TGTGCCACCAGCTTCGCTTTGGGGGCGGGAGAAGAGACCCAGTACTTC.

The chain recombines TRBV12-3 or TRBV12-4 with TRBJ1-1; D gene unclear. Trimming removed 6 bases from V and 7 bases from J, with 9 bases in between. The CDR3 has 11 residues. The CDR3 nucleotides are TGTGCCAGCAGCCTGGGAGGTGAAGCTTTCTTT. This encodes CASSLGGEAFF.

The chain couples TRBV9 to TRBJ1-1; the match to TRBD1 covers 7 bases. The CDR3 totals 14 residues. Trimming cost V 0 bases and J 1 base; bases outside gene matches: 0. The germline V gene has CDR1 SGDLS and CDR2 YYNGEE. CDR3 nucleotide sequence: TGTGCCAGCAGCGTAGGGGACAGGAACACTGAAGCTTTCTTT. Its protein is CASSVGDRNTEAFF.

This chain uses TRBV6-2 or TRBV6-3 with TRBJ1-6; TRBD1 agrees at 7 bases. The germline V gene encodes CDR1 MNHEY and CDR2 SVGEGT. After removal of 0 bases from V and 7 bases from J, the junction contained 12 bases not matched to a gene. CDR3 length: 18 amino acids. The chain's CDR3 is CASSYSTEGQRGNSPLHF. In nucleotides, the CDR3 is TGTGCCAGCAGTTACTCGACGGAGGGACAGAGAGGCAATTCACCCCTCCACTTT.

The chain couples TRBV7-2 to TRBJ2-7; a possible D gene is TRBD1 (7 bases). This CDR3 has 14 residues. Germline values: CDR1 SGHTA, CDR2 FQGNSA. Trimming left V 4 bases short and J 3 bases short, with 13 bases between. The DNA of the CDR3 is TGTGCCAGCAGCTCAGACAGGGAGGTCTACGAGCAGTACTTC. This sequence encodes CASSSDREVYEQYF.

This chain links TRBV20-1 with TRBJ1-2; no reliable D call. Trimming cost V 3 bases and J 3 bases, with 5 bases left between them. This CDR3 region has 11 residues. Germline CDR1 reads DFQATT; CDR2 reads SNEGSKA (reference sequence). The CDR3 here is CSASYYYGYTF. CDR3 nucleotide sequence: TGCAGTGCTAGTTATTACTATGGCTACACCTTC.

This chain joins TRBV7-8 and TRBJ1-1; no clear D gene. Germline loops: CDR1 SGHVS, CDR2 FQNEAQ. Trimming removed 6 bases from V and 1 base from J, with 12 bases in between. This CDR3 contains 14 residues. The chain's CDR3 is CASSYTESNTEAFF. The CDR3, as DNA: TGTGCCAGCAGTTACACAGAATCGAACACTGAAGCTTTCTTT.

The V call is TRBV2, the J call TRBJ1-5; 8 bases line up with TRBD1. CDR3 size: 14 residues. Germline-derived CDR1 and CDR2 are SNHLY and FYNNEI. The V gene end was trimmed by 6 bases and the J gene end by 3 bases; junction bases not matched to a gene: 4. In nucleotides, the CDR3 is TGTGCCAGCAGACCGGGACAGGCCAATCAGCCCCAGCATTTT. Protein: CASRPGQANQPQHF.

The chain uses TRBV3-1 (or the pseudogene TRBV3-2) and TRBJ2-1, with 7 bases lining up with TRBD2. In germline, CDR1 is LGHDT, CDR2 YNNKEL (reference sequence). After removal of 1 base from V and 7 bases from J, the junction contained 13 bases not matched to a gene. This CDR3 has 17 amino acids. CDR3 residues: CASSQGMGLPLMNEQFF. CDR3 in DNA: TGTGCCAGCAGCCAAGGGATGGGACTACCCCTGATGAATGAGCAGTTCTTC.

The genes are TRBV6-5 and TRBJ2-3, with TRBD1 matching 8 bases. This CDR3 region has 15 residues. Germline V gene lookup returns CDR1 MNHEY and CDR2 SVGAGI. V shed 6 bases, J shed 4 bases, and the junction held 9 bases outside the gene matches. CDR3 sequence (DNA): TGTGCCAGCAGCCCCCCGGACAGGGACGCAGATACGCAGTATTTT. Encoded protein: CASSPPDRDADTQYF.

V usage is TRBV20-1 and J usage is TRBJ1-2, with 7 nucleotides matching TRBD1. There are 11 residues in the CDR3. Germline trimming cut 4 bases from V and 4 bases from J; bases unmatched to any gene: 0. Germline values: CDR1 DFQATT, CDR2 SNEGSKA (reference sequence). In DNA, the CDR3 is TGCAGTGCTACAGGGGGCTATGGCTACACCTTC. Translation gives CSATGGYGYTF.

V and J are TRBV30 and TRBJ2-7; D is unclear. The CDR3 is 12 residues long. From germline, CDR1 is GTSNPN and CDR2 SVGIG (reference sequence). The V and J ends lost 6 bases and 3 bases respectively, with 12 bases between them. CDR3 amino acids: CACTGTHYEQYF. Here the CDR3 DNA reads TGTGCCTGCACTGGAACCCACTACGAGCAGTACTTC.

DNA for the CDR3: TGTGCCACACAGGGGGGTAATTCACCCCTCCACTTT. Its translation is CATQGGNSPLHF. The V and J genes are TRBV10-3 and TRBJ1-6; 8 bases agree with TRBD1. Trimming cost V 10 bases and J 6 bases; bases outside gene matches: 2. The CDR3 loop spans 12 amino acids. Per germline, CDR1 ENHRY and CDR2 SYGVKD.

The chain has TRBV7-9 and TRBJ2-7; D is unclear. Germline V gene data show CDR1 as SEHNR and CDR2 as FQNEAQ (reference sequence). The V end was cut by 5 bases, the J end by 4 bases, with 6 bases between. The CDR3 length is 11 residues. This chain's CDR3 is CASSKEYEQYF. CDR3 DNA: TGTGCCAGCAGCAAGGAATACGAGCAGTACTTC.

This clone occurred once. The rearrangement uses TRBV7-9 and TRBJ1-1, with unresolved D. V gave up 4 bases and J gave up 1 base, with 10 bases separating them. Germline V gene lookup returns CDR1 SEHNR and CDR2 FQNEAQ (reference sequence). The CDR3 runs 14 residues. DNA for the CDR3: TGTGCCAGCAGCTCGGCTCCGACGAACACTGAAGCTTTCTTT. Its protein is CASSSAPTNTEAFF.

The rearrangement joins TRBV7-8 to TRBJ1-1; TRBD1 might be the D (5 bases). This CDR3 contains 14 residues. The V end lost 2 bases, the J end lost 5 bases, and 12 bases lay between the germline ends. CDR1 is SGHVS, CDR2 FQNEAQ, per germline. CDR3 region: CASSLFDGGTEAFF. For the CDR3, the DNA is TGTGCCAGCAGCTTATTTGACGGGGGGACTGAAGCTTTCTTT.

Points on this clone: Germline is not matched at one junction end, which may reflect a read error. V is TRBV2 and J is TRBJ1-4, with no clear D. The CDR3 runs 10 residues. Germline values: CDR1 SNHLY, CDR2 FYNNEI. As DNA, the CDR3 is TGTGCCAGCGGTGAAGAAAAACTGTTTTTT. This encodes CASGEEKLFF. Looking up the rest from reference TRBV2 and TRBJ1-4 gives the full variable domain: EPEVTQTPSHQVTQMGQEVILRCVPISNHLYFYWYRQILGQKVEFLVSFYNNEISEKSEIFDDQFSVERPDGSNFTLKIRSTKLEDSAMYFCASGEEKLFFGSGTQLSVL.

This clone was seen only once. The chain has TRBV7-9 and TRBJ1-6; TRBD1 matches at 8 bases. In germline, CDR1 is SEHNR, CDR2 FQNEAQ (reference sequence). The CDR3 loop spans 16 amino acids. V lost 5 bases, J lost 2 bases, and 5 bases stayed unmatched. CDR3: CASSITGGTYNSPLHF. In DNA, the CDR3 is TGTGCCAGCAGCATCACAGGGGGGACCTATAATTCACCCCTCCACTTT.

CDR3 in DNA: TGTGCCAGCAGTTCCCCAGGCGTGGGCTCCTACGAGCAGTACTTC. Translation: CASSSPGVGSYEQYF. The chain combines TRBV28 with TRBJ2-7; D ambiguous. Germline CDR1 is MDHEN and CDR2 is SYDVKM. The CDR3 covers 15 residues. Trimming took off 4 bases at V and 0 bases at J, with 13 bases between the two ends.